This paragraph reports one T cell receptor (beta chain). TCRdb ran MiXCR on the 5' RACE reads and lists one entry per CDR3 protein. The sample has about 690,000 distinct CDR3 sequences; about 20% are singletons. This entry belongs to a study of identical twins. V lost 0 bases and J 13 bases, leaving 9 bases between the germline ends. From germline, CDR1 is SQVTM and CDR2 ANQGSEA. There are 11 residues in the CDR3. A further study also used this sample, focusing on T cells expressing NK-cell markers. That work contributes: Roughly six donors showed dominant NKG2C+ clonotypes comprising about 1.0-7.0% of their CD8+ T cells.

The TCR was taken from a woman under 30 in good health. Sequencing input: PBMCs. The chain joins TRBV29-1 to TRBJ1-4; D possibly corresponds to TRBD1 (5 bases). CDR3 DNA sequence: TGCAGCGTTGAAGACAGGGTCGGACTGTTTTTT. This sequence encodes CSVEDRVGLFF. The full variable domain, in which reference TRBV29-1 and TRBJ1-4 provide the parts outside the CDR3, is SAVISQKPSRDICQRGTSLTIQCQVDSQVTMMFWYRQQPGQSLTLIATANQGSEATYESGFVIDKFPISRPNLTFSTLTVSNMSPEDSSIYLCSVEDRVGLFFGSGTQLSVL.